What follows are 25 T cell receptor beta chains derived from one specimen sequenced in a study of cytomegalovirus exposure and HLA in healthy donors (dated by TCRdb to the late 2010s). Receptor amplification or capture employed the immunoSEQ multiplex PCR assay. A mixture of 60 forward primers for TCR Vbeta segments and 13 reverse primers for TCR Jbeta segments was used in the multiplex PCR. In its TCRdb copy, this immuneACCESS table keeps in-frame sequences only and misses some clones. Where compared with another copy, unresolved V genes explain less than half of these, and the others have no known cause. For this sample the table gives approximately 140,000 clones, of which over 60% were detected only once. The top ten hold approximately 1.3% of the sample. The sequencing sample was made of PBMCs. The receptors stem from a male donor in good health and CMV-seropositive.

V is TRBV27 and J is TRBJ1-2; 8 bases match TRBD1. With 8 bases clipped from V and 10 bases from J, the junction kept 15 bases outside the gene matches. The germline gives CDR1 MNHEY, CDR2 SMNVEV (reference sequence). The CDR3 loop spans 14 amino acids. Here the CDR3 DNA reads TGTGCCAGCGGTCCGAGACAGGGGAATTTCCTCTACACCTTC. Translation: CASGPRQGNFLYTF.

This clone has a handful of counts. The chain employs TRBV6-5 and TRBJ2-1; D is ambiguous. V lost 6 bases to trimming and J lost 5 bases, with 5 bases between them. Germline CDR1 MNHEY, CDR2 SVGAGI. The CDR3 has 11 residues. The CDR3: CASRANNEQFF. The CDR3 DNA reads as TGTGCCAGCAGAGCCAACAATGAGCAGTTCTTC.

This clone appeared a few times. The V gene is TRBV4-1, the J gene TRBJ2-6; D gene unclear. CDR3 length: 15 residues. Germline CDR1 MGHRA, CDR2 YSYEKL. Trimming cost V 4 bases and J 1 base, with 8 bases left between them. The CDR3: CASSLLFSGANVLTF. CDR3 in DNA: TGCGCCAGCAGCCTCCTATTTTCTGGGGCCAACGTCCTGACTTTC.

This chain links TRBV28 with TRBJ2-5; 10 nucleotides align to TRBD2. The DNA end favors TRBJ2-7, so the J call may be wrong. The CDR3 totals 13 residues. Germline V gene sequence: CDR1 MDHEN, CDR2 SYDVKM. DNA for the CDR3: TGTGCCAGCACCGGACTAGCGGACTACGAGCAGTACTTC. Protein: CASTGLADYEQYF.

J is TRBJ1-3 and V is TRBV5-4; 8 bases line up with TRBD1. Germline CDR1 SGHNT, CDR2 YYREEE (reference sequence). The trim removed 4 bases at V and 7 bases at J, leaving 1 base unmatched. The CDR3 covers 12 residues. The CDR3 sequence: CASSRQGNTIYF. The CDR3 DNA sequence: TGTGCCAGCAGCAGACAGGGGAACACCATATATTTT.

The chain has TRBV7-6 and TRBJ1-4, with TRBD1 identical over 8 bases. Germline V lookup: CDR1 SGHVS, CDR2 FNYEAQ. There are 15 residues in the CDR3. Trimming at V came to 5 bases and at J to 3 bases, leaving 5 bases not matched to a gene. CDR3 coding DNA: TGTGCCAGCAGCGTAACGACAGGGGCTAATGAAAAACTGTTTTTT. Amino acids: CASSVTTGANEKLFF.

CDR3 DNA: TGTGCCAGCAGCTTATCGGGACAGGGGCACTACACTGAAGCTTTCTTT. The encoded protein is CASSLSGQGHYTEAFF. The chain employs TRBV11-1 and TRBJ1-1; 10 bases are shared with TRBD1. There are 16 residues in the CDR3. Germline V gives CDR1 SGHAT, CDR2 FQDESV (reference sequence). V lost 2 bases to trimming and J lost 3 bases; unmatched junction nucleotides: 6.

This clone was observed a single time. This sequence joins TRBV29-1 and TRBJ2-1; TRBD1 matches 7 bases. After removal of 6 bases from V and 4 bases from J, the junction contained 3 bases not matched to a gene. The germline V gene encodes CDR1 SQVTM and CDR2 ANQGSEA. The CDR3 is 12 residues long. CDR3 amino acids: CSVETGYNEQFF. CDR3 DNA sequence: TGCAGCGTAGAGACAGGGTACAATGAGCAGTTCTTC.

A few counts support this clone. This chain joins TRBV7-3 and TRBJ1-2; D is ambiguous. V lost 2 bases and J lost 0, with 10 bases in between. In germline, CDR1 is SGHTA, CDR2 FQGTGA. The CDR3 extends over 15 amino acids. CDR3 nucleotides: TGTGCCAGCAGCTTAGATGGAGGGTCTAACTATGGCTACACCTTC. This codes for CASSLDGGSNYGYTF.

The chain recombines TRBV6-1 with TRBJ2-6, with D possibly matching TRBD1 (5 bases). The germline V gene encodes CDR1 MNHNS and CDR2 SASEGT. V lost 6 bases and J 0 bases, leaving 9 bases between the germline ends. The CDR3 loop spans 15 amino acids. The CDR3 DNA is TGTGCCAGCAGCGTCCAGGGCTCTGGGGCCAACGTCCTGACTTTC. Translated, it gives CASSVQGSGANVLTF.

This chain uses TRBV5-6 with TRBJ1-1, with 7 bases lining up with TRBD1. The J segment lost 1 base and the V segment lost 3 bases, leaving 3 bases of the junction unmatched. This CDR3 contains 14 residues. The V gene's germline CDR1 is SGHDT and CDR2 YYEEEE. The CDR3 sequence is CASSYGTANTEAFF. Here the CDR3 DNA reads TGTGCCAGCAGCTACGGGACAGCGAACACTGAAGCTTTCTTT.

The rearrangement uses TRBV4-1 and TRBJ2-3; perhaps TRBD1 as D (5 bases). V was clipped by 1 base and J by 0 bases, with 11 bases between them. CDR1 MGHRA and CDR2 YSYEKL come from the germline V gene. CDR3 length: 16 residues. For the CDR3, the DNA is TGCGCCAGCAGCCAAGGGGTCCCAGGGAGCACAGATACGCAGTATTTT. Protein sequence: CASSQGVPGSTDTQYF.

Only one count was recorded for this clone. DNA for the CDR3: TGTGCCAGCAGCTTAAAAGCAGGGTGGGAGACCCAGTACTTC. Translation gives CASSLKAGWETQYF. This chain joins TRBV7-3 and TRBJ2-5, with a weak D call TRBD1 (5 bases). The CDR3 length is 14 residues. V was pared by 1 base and J by 5 bases, with 11 bases between. Germline CDR1 and CDR2: SGHTA and FQGTGA.

V and J are TRBV6-6 and TRBJ1-1; D uncertain. Germline V gene lookup returns CDR1 MNHNY and CDR2 SVGAGI (reference sequence). V lost 4 bases and J 0 bases, leaving 9 bases between the germline ends. The CDR3 spans 14 residues. The DNA for the CDR3 is TGTGCCAGCAGTTTAACACAGTTGAACACTGAAGCTTTCTTT. Protein product: CASSLTQLNTEAFF.

This chain joins TRBV5-1 and TRBJ2-7, with TRBD1 matching over 9 bases. Germline V CDR1 and CDR2: SGHRS, YFSETQ. This CDR3 contains 16 residues. Trimming removed 4 bases from V and 4 bases from J; junction bases left unmatched: 12. The CDR3 sequence: CASSPDFKQGAYEQYF. CDR3 DNA: TGCGCCAGCAGCCCAGATTTCAAACAGGGGGCTTACGAGCAGTACTTC.

The chain joins TRBV28 to TRBJ1-2, with a possible D match to TRBD1 (5 bases). Germline V gives CDR1 MDHEN, CDR2 SYDVKM. The CDR3 is 14 amino acids. V was pared by 6 bases and J by 5 bases, with 16 bases between. CDR3 in amino acids: CASSSPGLGYGYTF. The CDR3 nucleotides read TGTGCCAGCAGCTCCCCAGGGCTCGGGTATGGCTACACCTTC.

This chain links TRBV6-5 with TRBJ1-1; a possible D gene is TRBD1 (6 bases). CDR1 and CDR2 (germline): MNHEY, SVGAGI. Trimming pared 0 bases from V and 3 bases from J, leaving 8 bases between. This CDR3 comprises 14 residues. CDR3 sequence reads: CASSYSGGDTEAFF. The CDR3 coding sequence is TGTGCCAGCAGTTACTCAGGGGGGGACACTGAAGCTTTCTTT.

The chain combines TRBV5-4 with TRBJ2-3; 12 nucleotides agree with TRBD2. The ends lost 3 bases at V and 5 bases at J; junction bases unmatched: 4. Germline CDR1 reads SGHNT; CDR2 reads YYREEE (reference sequence). The CDR3 consists of 15 residues. CDR3: CASSSSGRAGDTQYF. Written as DNA, the CDR3 is TGTGCCAGCAGCTCTAGCGGGAGGGCCGGAGATACGCAGTATTTT.

DNA for the CDR3: TGCGCCAGCAGCCAAATGACAGTGAACACTGAAGCTTTCTTT. This codes for CASSQMTVNTEAFF. The gene calls are TRBV4-1 and TRBJ1-1; tentative D call: TRBD1 (5 bases). V was trimmed by 2 bases and J by 0 bases, leaving 7 bases between them. Looked up from germline, CDR1 is MGHRA and CDR2 is YSYEKL. CDR3 length: 14 amino acids.

The chain recombines TRBV7-9 with TRBJ2-5; 10 bases are a match to TRBD1. Germline CDR1 and CDR2: SEHNR and FQNEAQ (reference sequence). The CDR3 sequence is 18 residues long. V lost 3 bases and J lost 4; bases outside the gene matches: 14. Here the CDR3 reads CASSFPETGGPQLETQYF. The CDR3 DNA reads TGTGCCAGCAGCTTTCCCGAGACAGGGGGCCCCCAATTAGAGACCCAGTACTTC. The variable domain in full, with the rest retrieved from reference TRBV7-9 and TRBJ2-5, is DTGVSQNPRHKITKRGQNVTFRCDPISEHNRLYWYRQTLGQGPEFLTYFQNEAQLEKSRLLSDRFSAERPKGSFSTLEIQRTEQGDSAMYLCASSFPETGGPQLETQYFGPGTRLLVL.

This clone was seen a handful of times. The chain is built from TRBV6-6 and TRBJ1-6; possible D gene TRBD1, 5 bases. Germline V gives CDR1 MNHNY, CDR2 SVGAGI (reference sequence). The CDR3 loop spans 14 amino acids. V lost 5 bases, J lost 0 bases, and 5 bases lay in between. CDR3 sequence reads: CASSDSSYNSPLHF. The DNA of the CDR3 is TGTGCCAGCAGTGACAGCTCCTATAATTCACCCCTCCACTTT.

The rearrangement links TRBV19 to TRBJ2-7, with TRBD1 matching 10 bases. The CDR3 sequence is 12 residues long. The V segment lost 11 bases and the J segment 4 bases; nucleotides outside the gene matches: 5. CDR1 and CDR2 (germline): LNHDA, SQIVND (reference sequence). CDR3 sequence: CAAGTGVYEQYF. The CDR3 region has the DNA TGTGCCGCCGGGACAGGGGTGTACGAGCAGTACTTC.

The chain recombines TRBV21-1 with TRBJ2-3; the table's D call, TRBD2, has no DNA check behind it. TRBV21-1 is a pseudogene locus. The CDR3 loop spans 11 amino acids. The CDR3 reads CASSNLPTQYF. The CDR3, as DNA: TGTGCCAGCAGCAACCTCCCTACGCAGTATTTT.

This chain connects TRBV6-5 to TRBJ2-5, with 8 bases lining up with TRBD1. The J call is uncertain, as TRBJ2-7 better fits the DNA end. The CDR3 has 14 amino acids. CDR1 is MNHEY and CDR2 is SVGAGI in the germline V gene. The CDR3 loop reads CATISGQGPYEQYF. The CDR3 region has the DNA TGTGCCACCATTTCCGGACAGGGCCCCTACGAGCAGTACTTC.

The gene calls are TRBV5-8 and TRBJ2-1; D possibly corresponds to TRBD2 (6 bases). Germline V gene lookup returns CDR1 SGHTS and CDR2 YDEGEE. There are 13 residues in the CDR3. The ends were cut back, 2 bases at V and 8 bases at J, with 11 bases in the middle. The CDR3 region is CASSFRGWDEQFF. The CDR3 region has the DNA TGTGCCAGCAGCTTCCGGGGGTGGGATGAGCAGTTCTTC.